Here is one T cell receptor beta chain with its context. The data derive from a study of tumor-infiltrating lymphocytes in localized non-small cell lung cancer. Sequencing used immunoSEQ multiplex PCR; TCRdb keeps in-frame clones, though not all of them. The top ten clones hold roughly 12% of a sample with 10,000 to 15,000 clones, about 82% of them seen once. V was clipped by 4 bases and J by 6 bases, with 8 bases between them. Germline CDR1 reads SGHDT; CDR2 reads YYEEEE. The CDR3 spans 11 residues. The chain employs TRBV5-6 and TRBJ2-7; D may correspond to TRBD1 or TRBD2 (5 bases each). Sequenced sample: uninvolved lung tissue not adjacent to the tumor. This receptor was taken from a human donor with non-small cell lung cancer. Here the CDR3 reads CASSRGVEQYF. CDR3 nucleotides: TGTGCCAGCAGCCGAGGGGTCGAGCAGTACTTC.